A selection of T cell receptor beta chains follows, all from one sample in a study of T cells after posttransplantation cyclophosphamide. Method: immunoSEQ multiplex PCR; TCRdb's copy keeps in-frame clones and lacks some. The sample contains about 20,000 clones, 89% of which appear only once. Sequences were derived from PBMCs, sampled after an allogeneic stem cell transplant with a calcineurin inhibitor and methotrexate. These receptors originate from a female patient in her forties or fifties who received an allogeneic stem cell transplant from an unrelated donor, was CMV-positive, and had chronic GVHD only. Some of the T cells may derive from the graft donor. CDR3s include the opening cysteine and the closing phenylalanine or tryptophan. Fields, in order: D gene, V gene, clone size, J gene, CDR3 protein, CDR3 DNA. A D gene is named only where the DNA matches it firmly. Not every row has a clone size; where given, it reads once, few, many or a size class.

D gene: NA; V gene: TRBV21-1; clone size: NA; J gene: TRBJ1-1; CDR3 protein: CASSKVHGTGEILWTEAFF; CDR3 DNA: TGTGCCAGCAGCAAAGTACACGGGACAGGGGAAATTTTATGGACTGAAGCTTTCTTT
D gene: TRBD2; V gene: TRBV6-5; clone size: once; J gene: TRBJ2-7; CDR3 protein: CASSKGTSGLYEQYF; CDR3 DNA: TGTGCCAGCAGTAAGGGGACTAGCGGACTTTACGAGCAGTACTTC
D gene: TRBD2; V gene: TRBV27; clone size: NA; J gene: TRBJ2-1; CDR3 protein: CASSPPRTSGLYNEQFF; CDR3 DNA: TGTGCCAGCAGTCCCCCCCGGACTAGCGGACTATACAATGAGCAGTTCTTC
D gene: NA; V gene: TRBV4-1; clone size: NA; J gene: TRBJ1-6; CDR3 protein: CASSQGSRDTYNSPLHF; CDR3 DNA: TGCGCCAGCAGCCAAGGATCCAGGGACACCTATAATTCACCCCTCCACTTT
D gene: TRBD1; V gene: TRBV6-1; clone size: NA; J gene: TRBJ1-5; CDR3 protein: CASRAGQGNQPQHF; CDR3 DNA: TGTGCCAGCAGGGCGGGACAGGGGAATCAGCCCCAGCATTTT
D gene: NA; V gene: TRBV19; clone size: NA; J gene: TRBJ1-5; CDR3 protein: CASSIQKGEPKPQHF; CDR3 DNA: TGTGCCAGTAGCATCCAGAAAGGAGAACCGAAGCCCCAGCATTTT
D gene: TRBD1; V gene: TRBV5-6; clone size: NA; J gene: TRBJ1-2; CDR3 protein: CASSPGQGAHGYTF; CDR3 DNA: TGTGCCAGCAGCCCCGGACAGGGGGCGCATGGCTACACCTTC
D gene: NA; V gene: TRBV11-2; clone size: NA; J gene: TRBJ2-3; CDR3 protein: CASSLGTGTDTQYF; CDR3 DNA: TGTGCCAGCAGCTTAGGGACAGGCACAGATACGCAGTATTTT
D gene: NA; V gene: TRBV6-4; clone size: NA; J gene: TRBJ2-1; CDR3 protein: CASSDFVDKDIDEQFF; CDR3 DNA: TGTGCCAGCAGTGACTTCGTGGACAAGGACATCGATGAGCAGTTCTTC
D gene: NA; V gene: TRBV6-5; clone size: NA; J gene: TRBJ1-1; CDR3 protein: CASIRNTEAFF; CDR3 DNA: TGTGCCAGCATCAGGAACACTGAAGCTTTCTTT
D gene: TRBD2; V gene: TRBV13; clone size: NA; J gene: TRBJ2-7; CDR3 protein: CASRLAAGYEQYF; CDR3 DNA: TGTGCCAGCAGGCTAGCGGCGGGCTACGAGCAGTACTTC
D gene: TRBD1; V gene: TRBV7-9; clone size: few; J gene: TRBJ1-1; CDR3 protein: CASSHPDRVNTEAFF; CDR3 DNA: TGTGCCAGCAGCCACCCAGACAGGGTAAACACTGAAGCTTTCTTT
D gene: NA; V gene: TRBV18; clone size: NA; J gene: TRBJ1-3; CDR3 protein: CASSPSTGPSGNTIYF; CDR3 DNA: TGTGCCAGCTCACCCTCTACAGGGCCCTCTGGAAACACCATATATTTT
D gene: TRBD1; V gene: TRBV18; clone size: NA; J gene: TRBJ2-7; CDR3 protein: CASSPFGQGAYEQYF; CDR3 DNA: TGTGCCAGCTCACCATTTGGACAGGGGGCTTACGAGCAGTACTTC
D gene: NA; V gene: TRBV30; clone size: NA; J gene: TRBJ1-5; CDR3 protein: CAWGGRAGQPQHF; CDR3 DNA: TGTGCCTGGGGGGGGAGGGCTGGCCAGCCCCAGCATTTT
D gene: NA; V gene: TRBV19; clone size: NA; J gene: TRBJ2-2; CDR3 protein: CASRTGTDTGELFF; CDR3 DNA: TGTGCCAGTAGAACAGGGACGGACACCGGGGAGCTGTTTTTT